This T cell receptor beta chain is drawn from a study of response to subunit inactivated influenza vaccine. MiXCR was run by TCRdb on the RT-PCR reads, yielding one entry per CDR3 protein. Of 500,000 to 700,000 distinct CDR3 sequences detected, around 25% appear once; the ten largest clones hold about 3%. Germline V CDR1 and CDR2: LNHDA, SQIVND (reference sequence). CDR3 length equals 14 residues. V was pared by 5 bases and J by 8 bases, with 8 bases of the junction left unmatched. These data were also reused for a study on T cells expressing NK-cell markers. That source notes: A 5'RACE template switching approach incorporating UMIs was used to make TCR beta cDNA. Restriction of sorting to alpha-beta TCR T cells was accomplished in several experiments using an anti-gamma-delta TCR antibody.

The sequenced sample was CD4+ T cells sorted from PBMCs, obtained about 11 days after vaccination. This clonotype was sampled from a man aged 45-60 years who received an inactivated influenza vaccine. This chain links TRBV19 with TRBJ2-1; 8 nucleotides align to TRBD2. CDR3 amino acids: CASSRTSNLHEQFF. CDR3 nucleotide sequence: TGTGCCAGTAGTCGGACTAGCAATCTCCATGAGCAGTTCTTC. The entire variable domain, with the rest obtained from reference TRBV19 and TRBJ2-1, is as follows: DGGITQSPKYLFRKEGQNVTLSCEQNLNHDAMYWYRQDPGQGLRLIYYSQIVNDFQKGDIAEGYSVSREKKESFPLTVTSAQKNPTAFYLCASSRTSNLHEQFFGPGTRLTVL.